This TCR beta chain was identified during a study of beta chain features in type 1 diabetes. Study-wide points: For Type 1 diabetes patients, all four CD4+ subsets carried TCRB CDR3s that were moderately but significantly shorter.

The CDR3 is made up of 11 amino acids. The V gene lost 4 bases and the J gene lost 2 bases, with 3 bases spanning the gap. Germline CDR1 reads MNHEY; CDR2 reads SVGAGI. Expressed TCRB transcripts were sequenced because the isolated RNA had all been reverse transcribed beforehand. The table came from immunoSEQ multiplex PCR; TCRdb's copy has only in-frame clones and leaves some out. The table shows roughly 400,000 clones, with 9.6% occurring only once. This clone was seen ten or more times. Its antigen is unknown. The source material was central memory CD4+ T cells from blood. This chain links TRBV6-5 with TRBJ2-7; D is unclear. This TCR derives from a man aged 25 to 45 with type 1 diabetes. The CDR3 is CASSSPYEQYF. CDR3 sequence (DNA): TGTGCCAGCAGTTCCCCCTACGAGCAGTACTTC.